Presented here are 26 T cell receptor beta chains from one specimen sequenced in a study of cytomegalovirus exposure and HLA in healthy donors. The study ran its PCR with 60 Vbeta and 13 Jbeta primers. Using immunoSEQ multiplex PCR, the repertoire was profiled, and TCRdb retains in-frame clones only, with some absent. The sample holds roughly 100,000 clones, more than 60% seen once. Sequencing input: PBMCs. All receptors derive from a woman aged 35 to 49 in good health and CMV-seropositive.

This chain links TRBV6-1 with TRBJ1-2; no clear D gene. Germline V gene data show CDR1 as MNHNS and CDR2 as SASEGT. Trimming left V 7 bases short and J 2 bases short, with 11 bases between. The CDR3 runs 13 residues. The CDR3 bases are TGTGCCAGCATCCCTACTTCCAACTATGGCTACACCTTC. It codes for CASIPTSNYGYTF.

The V gene is TRBV19, the J gene TRBJ2-3, with D perhaps matching TRBD2 (6 bases). Trimming left V 7 bases short and J 6 bases short, with 20 bases between. Per germline, CDR1 LNHDA and CDR2 SQIVND (reference sequence). This CDR3 is 15 amino acids long. The CDR3 here is CASNSGTARVDTQYF. DNA for the CDR3: TGTGCCAGTAATTCCGGGACTGCACGTGTCGATACGCAGTATTTT.

This clone has only one observation. The V call is TRBV5-1, the J call TRBJ1-1, with 9 positions matching TRBD1. This CDR3 contains 16 residues. V lost 0 bases and J lost 3; bases outside the gene matches: 6. Germline V lookup: CDR1 SGHRS, CDR2 YFSETQ. In DNA form, the CDR3 reads TGCGCCAGCAGCTTGGACCCACAGGGGGCTTACACTGAAGCTTTCTTT. Amino acid sequence: CASSLDPQGAYTEAFF.

The chain is built from TRBV5-5 and TRBJ1-5, with TRBD1 matching over 9 bases. The CDR3 sequence is 17 residues long. V trimming: 4 bases; J trimming: 7 bases; junction bases outside the gene matches: 15. CDR1 and CDR2 from the germline V gene are SGHKS and YYEKEE (reference sequence). The CDR3 DNA is TGTGCCAGCAGCCCAAGATGGACAGGGGATGAGGGACAGCCCCAGCATTTT. This codes for CASSPRWTGDEGQPQHF.

This chain connects TRBV19 to TRBJ2-1; 9 bases agree with TRBD2. The CDR3 has 17 residues. V lost 0 bases and J lost 7; bases outside the gene matches: 10. Germline CDR1 is LNHDA and CDR2 is SQIVND (reference sequence). CDR3 loop: CASSIDLGAGGVNEQFF. In DNA form, the CDR3 reads TGTGCCAGTAGTATAGATCTAGGAGCGGGAGGCGTAAATGAGCAGTTCTTC.

Note on this clone: Germline is not matched at one junction end, which may reflect a read error. The chain is built from TRBV2 and TRBJ1-6; 9 bases agree with TRBD1. Germline CDR1 SNHLY, CDR2 FYNNEI. This CDR3 spans 17 amino acids. CDR3 in amino acids: CASREAKPGQGLSPLHF. The CDR3 nucleotides are TGTGCCAGCAGGGAAGCAAAACCGGGACAGGGTCTTTCACCCCTCCACTTT.

This clone was seen a single time. The V call is TRBV2, the J call TRBJ2-2, with TRBD2 identical over 12 bases. J gave up 5 bases and V 5 bases, and 3 bases lay outside the gene matches. This CDR3 has 15 residues. Germline assignment: CDR1 SNHLY and CDR2 FYNNEI. The CDR3 region has the DNA TGTGCCAGCAGTAAGCTAGCGGGAGGGACCGGGGAGCTGTTTTTT. It codes for CASSKLAGGTGELFF.

The chain is built from TRBV28 and TRBJ2-7; 10 nucleotides match TRBD2. This CDR3 comprises 18 residues. Germline values: CDR1 MDHEN, CDR2 SYDVKM. J lost 2 bases, V lost 3 bases, and 13 bases had no gene match. CDR3 amino acids: CASSFAPSGSPTPYEQYF. CDR3 DNA: TGTGCCAGCAGTTTTGCGCCTAGCGGGAGCCCAACCCCCTACGAGCAGTACTTC.

V is TRBV4-2 and J is TRBJ2-1; the match to TRBD2 covers 10 bases. J was trimmed by 5 bases and V by 3 bases; bases with no gene match: 10. Germline CDR1 reads LGHNA; CDR2 reads YNFKEQ. The CDR3 is made up of 17 amino acids. This CDR3 is CASSQEYALAGDNEQFF. CDR3 sequence (DNA): TGTGCCAGCAGCCAGGAGTACGCGCTAGCGGGAGACAATGAGCAGTTCTTC.

This sequence joins TRBV11-2 and TRBJ2-7, with 11 bases identical to TRBD2. J gave up 3 bases and V 5 bases, and 6 bases lay outside the gene matches. Germline assignment: CDR1 SGHAT and CDR2 FQNNGV. This CDR3 comprises 15 residues. The CDR3 nucleotides read TGTGCCAGCAGCATACTAGCGGGAGATATCTACGAGCAGTACTTC. Residues: CASSILAGDIYEQYF.

The chain couples TRBV11-2 to TRBJ2-5, with TRBD1 matching over 7 bases. The end of the DNA fits TRBJ2-7 better, so the J call may be wrong. This CDR3 is 15 amino acids long. Looked up from germline, CDR1 is SGHAT and CDR2 is FQNNGV. As DNA, the CDR3 is TGTGCCAGCAGCTTGACGACAGGGCCCTCCTACGAGCAGTACTTC. This translates into CASSLTTGPSYEQYF.

This rearrangement joins TRBV7-2 to TRBJ1-5; D unresolved. The CDR3 totals 14 residues. The V gene lost 4 bases and the J gene lost 7 bases, with 14 bases spanning the gap. Germline lookup yields CDR1 SGHTA and CDR2 FQGNSA. Here the CDR3 DNA reads TGTGCCAGCAGCTCGGGGTTGTTGATGCAGCCCCAGCATTTT. The encoded protein is CASSSGLLMQPQHF.

V and J are TRBV7-2 and TRBJ2-6; TRBD1 matches 9 bases. CDR1 and CDR2 (germline): SGHTA, FQGNSA. The V and J ends lost 1 base and 2 bases, in that order; junction bases with no gene match: 9. The length of the CDR3 is 19 residues. This CDR3 is CASSLGATGGATGANVLTF. Written as DNA, the CDR3 is TGTGCCAGCAGCTTAGGAGCAACAGGGGGCGCGACTGGGGCCAACGTCCTGACTTTC.

The chain employs TRBV5-1 and TRBJ1-3; 7 bases are shared with TRBD1. CDR3 size: 16 residues. Trimming took 3 bases from V and 3 from J; bases not matched to a gene: 9. Germline V gene data show CDR1 as SGHRS and CDR2 as YFSETQ. The chain's CDR3 is CASSSRQGTRGNTIYF. DNA for the CDR3: TGCGCCAGCAGCTCCAGACAGGGAACCCGTGGAAACACCATATATTTT.

This clone was seen more than once but under ten times. This rearrangement joins TRBV7-9 to TRBJ1-1; 7 bases line up with TRBD1. V shed 9 bases and J 2 bases; nucleotides not matched to a gene: 6. In germline, CDR1 is SEHNR, CDR2 FQNEAQ (reference sequence). The CDR3 is made up of 13 amino acids. The CDR3 DNA reads as TGTGCCAGTGATCAGGGGGTAAACACTGAAGCTTTCTTT. Its translation: CASDQGVNTEAFF.

A word on this clone: At one end, the junction sequence differs from germline, possibly due to a read error. The V gene is TRBV7-7, the J gene TRBJ2-7, with D perhaps TRBD1 (6 bases). This CDR3 contains 15 residues. Germline CDR1 is SSHAT and CDR2 is FNYEAQ (reference sequence). The CDR3 is CASSPGAGGSYEQYF. CDR3 in DNA: TGTGCTAGCAGCCCAGGAGCTGGGGGCAGTTACGAGCAGTACTTC. Complete variable domain (other parts from reference TRBV7-7 and TRBJ2-7): GAGVSQSPRYKVTKRGQDVTLRCDPISSHATLYWYQQALGQGPEFLTYFNYEAQPDKSGLPSDRFSAERPEGSISTLTIQRTEQRDSAMYRCASSPGAGGSYEQYFGPGTRLTVT.

This chain joins TRBV6-5 and TRBJ1-2; no definite D call. In germline, CDR1 is MNHEY, CDR2 SVGAGI. This CDR3 region has 13 residues. V gave up 7 bases and J gave up 5 bases, with 14 bases separating them. CDR3 nucleotides: TGTGCCAGCACCCCGGCGGGGAGTTATGGCTACACCTTC. It is translated as CASTPAGSYGYTF.

The chain is built from TRBV15 and TRBJ1-3; tentatively, D is TRBD1 (6 bases). CDR1 and CDR2 (germline): LNHNV, YYDKDF (reference sequence). The CDR3 consists of 16 residues. Between the trimmed V and J ends, which lost 2 bases and 2 bases, there was a span of 13 bases. CDR3 sequence reads: CATSRTITGTGNTIYF. In nucleotides, the CDR3 is TGTGCCACCAGCAGAACTATAACAGGGACTGGAAACACCATATATTTT. Based on the CDR3 plus reference TRBV15 and TRBJ1-3, the full variable domain is DAMVIQNPRYQVTQFGKPVTLSCSQTLNHNVMYWYQQKSSQAPKLLFHYYDKDFNNEADTPDNFQSRRPNTSFCFLDIRSPGLGDTAMYLCATSRTITGTGNTIYFGEGSWLTVV.

Of note for this clone: The germline gene is not matched at one end of the junction; a read error may be the cause. The J gene is TRBJ2-7, the V gene TRBV27, with a weak D call TRBD2 (6 bases). The germline CDR1 and CDR2 sequences are MNHEY and SMNVEV (reference sequence). This CDR3 has 15 residues. CDR3 nucleotides: TGTGCCAGCAGTCAGTCGTGGAGGGTTGGTTACGGGCAGTACTTC. Translated, it gives CASSQSWRVGYGQYF.

This clone was picked up one time. This chain links TRBV19 with TRBJ2-3; TRBD1 matches 8 bases. The J segment lost 1 base and the V segment lost 2 bases, leaving 5 bases of the junction unmatched. The germline V gene encodes CDR1 LNHDA and CDR2 SQIVND (reference sequence). The CDR3 covers 16 residues. In DNA, the CDR3 is TGTGCCAGTAGTATAACTTCACAGGGGGGCACAGATACGCAGTATTTT. Protein: CASSITSQGGTDTQYF. Looking up the rest from reference TRBV19 and TRBJ2-3 gives the full variable domain: DGGITQSPKYLFRKEGQNVTLSCEQNLNHDAMYWYRQDPGQGLRLIYYSQIVNDFQKGDIAEGYSVSREKKESFPLTVTSAQKNPTAFYLCASSITSQGGTDTQYFGPGTRLTVL.

The J gene is TRBJ2-5, the V gene TRBV19, with 11 bases lining up with TRBD1. Losses at the gene ends were 6 bases for V and 1 base for J; bases not matched to a gene: 1. This CDR3 has 14 amino acids. The germline gives CDR1 LNHDA, CDR2 SQIVND (reference sequence). CDR3 loop: CASRDRGRQETQYF. In nucleotides, the CDR3 is TGTGCCAGTAGGGACAGGGGGCGCCAAGAGACCCAGTACTTC. Complete variable domain (other parts from reference TRBV19 and TRBJ2-5): DGGITQSPKYLFRKEGQNVTLSCEQNLNHDAMYWYRQDPGQGLRLIYYSQIVNDFQKGDIAEGYSVSREKKESFPLTVTSAQKNPTAFYLCASRDRGRQETQYFGPGTRLLVL.

This clone turned up a few times. This sequence joins TRBV28 and TRBJ2-3; maybe TRBD2 (6 bases). Trimming took off 8 bases at V and 0 bases at J, with 9 bases between the two ends. This CDR3 region has 13 residues. CDR1 MDHEN and CDR2 SYDVKM come from the germline V gene. DNA for the CDR3: TGTGCCAGCGCTAGCGCTAGCACAGATACGCAGTATTTT. Its protein product is CASASASTDTQYF.

The CDR3 loop reads CASKNRSGRGKLFF. In nucleotides, the CDR3 is TGTGCCAGTAAAAATCGGTCAGGGAGGGGAAAACTGTTTTTT. J is TRBJ1-4 and V is TRBV19; a possible D gene is TRBD1 (5 bases). The CDR3 is 14 residues long. Trimming left V 7 bases short and J 10 bases short, with 19 bases between. Germline CDR1 is LNHDA and CDR2 is SQIVND (reference sequence). The complete variable domain, with remaining parts taken from reference TRBV19 and TRBJ1-4, reads DGGITQSPKYLFRKEGQNVTLSCEQNLNHDAMYWYRQDPGQGLRLIYYSQIVNDFQKGDIAEGYSVSREKKESFPLTVTSAQKNPTAFYLCASKNRSGRGKLFFGSGTQLSVL.

The rearrangement uses TRBV4-3 and TRBJ2-2, with 12 positions matching TRBD2. Germline V gene sequence: CDR1 LGHNA, CDR2 YSLEER. There are 17 residues in the CDR3. V lost 1 base, J lost 1 base, and 1 base stayed unmatched. The CDR3 region has the DNA TGCGCCAGCAGCCAAGTGGGACTAGCGGGGAACACCGGGGAGCTGTTTTTT. It codes for CASSQVGLAGNTGELFF.

This clone was picked up a small number of times. The gene calls are TRBV5-1 and TRBJ1-1, with TRBD1 as a possible D gene (6 bases). CDR1 is SGHRS, CDR2 YFSETQ, per germline. This CDR3 has 13 residues. V gave up 6 bases and J gave up 0 bases, with 9 bases separating them. CDR3 loop: CASTEGVNTEAFF. The CDR3 DNA follows: TGCGCCAGCACCGAGGGGGTGAACACTGAAGCTTTCTTT.

In regard to this clone: Mismatch with germline at one junction end may stem from a read error. The chain recombines TRBV7-9 with TRBJ1-4, with D possibly being TRBD1 (6 bases). Germline-derived CDR1 and CDR2 are SEHNR and FQNEAQ (reference sequence). The CDR3 contains 17 residues. Here the CDR3 DNA reads TGTTCCAGCAGCCCCACCCTGGGGACATCCGGCGGTGAAAAACTGTTTTTT. Amino acids: CSSSPTLGTSGGEKLFF. Full variable domain (missing parts from reference TRBV7-9 and TRBJ1-4): DTGVSQNPRHKITKRGQNVTFRCDPISEHNRLYWYRQTLGQGPEFLTYFQNEAQLEKSRLLSDRFSAERPKGSFSTLEIQRTEQGDSAMYLCSSSPTLGTSGGEKLFFGSGTQLSVL.